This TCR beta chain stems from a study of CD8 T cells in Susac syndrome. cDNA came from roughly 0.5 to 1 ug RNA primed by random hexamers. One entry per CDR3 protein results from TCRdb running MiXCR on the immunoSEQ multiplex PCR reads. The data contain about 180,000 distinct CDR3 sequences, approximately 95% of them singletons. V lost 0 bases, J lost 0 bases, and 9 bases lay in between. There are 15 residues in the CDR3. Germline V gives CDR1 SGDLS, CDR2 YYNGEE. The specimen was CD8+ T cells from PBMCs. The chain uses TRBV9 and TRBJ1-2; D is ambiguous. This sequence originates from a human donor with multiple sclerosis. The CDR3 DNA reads TGTGCCAGCAGCGTAGGGTCGGATCCTAACTATGGCTACACCTTC. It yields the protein CASSVGSDPNYGYTF.